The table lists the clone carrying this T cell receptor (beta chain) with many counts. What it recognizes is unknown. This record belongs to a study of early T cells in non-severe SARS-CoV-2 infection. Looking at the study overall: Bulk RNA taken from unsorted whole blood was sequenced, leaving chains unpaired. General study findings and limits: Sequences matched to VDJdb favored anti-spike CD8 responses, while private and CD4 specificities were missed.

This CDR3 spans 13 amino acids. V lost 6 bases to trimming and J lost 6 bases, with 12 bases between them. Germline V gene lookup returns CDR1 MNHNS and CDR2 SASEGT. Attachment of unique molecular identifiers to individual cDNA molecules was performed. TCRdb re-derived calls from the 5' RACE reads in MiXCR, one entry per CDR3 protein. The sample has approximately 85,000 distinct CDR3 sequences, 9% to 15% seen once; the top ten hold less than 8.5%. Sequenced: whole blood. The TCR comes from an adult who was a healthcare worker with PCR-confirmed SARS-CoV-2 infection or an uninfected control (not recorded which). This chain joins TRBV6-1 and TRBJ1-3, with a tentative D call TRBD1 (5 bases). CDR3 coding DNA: TGTGCCAGCAGAACGGGACCGGAAAACACCATATATTTT. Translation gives CASRTGPENTIYF.